Below, one T cell receptor beta chain is given with its context. Its specific antigen is unknown. Within one base of it there is no much larger clone, and no base qualities were kept. The immunoSEQ Assay, a bias-controlled multiplex PCR, was used to amplify TCRbeta CDR3 regions from genomic DNA. Under the source paper's analysis protocol: Within the assay, amplification of reference gene primers was used to estimate how many nucleated cells each sample contained. To quantify the absolute abundance of each unique TCRbeta CDR3 rearrangement, sequence reads were collapsed and filtered. Productive Simpson clonality was computed per sample as the square root of Simpson's diversity index over productive rearrangements. As stored in TCRdb, this immuneACCESS dataset retains in-frame rearrangements with V and J assigned. A fraction of the clones does not appear; measured against another copy, unresolved V genes explain less than half of the discrepancy, and the remainder lacks a known reason. The D gene and trimming were derived from the DNA, and the V and J assignments and clone size from that table. Here the sample has under 350,000 clones; around 86% occur a single time. About 4.2% of the sample lies in the top ten.

In the prospective study, participants were about 18 to 100 years old, resided in 24 geographic areas of the United States, and were enrolled through a virtual design. In the prospective study, participants were assigned to cohorts based on the clinical history participants reported in a screening survey and a study questionnaire. For ImmuneRACE Cohort 3, a participant was defined as recovered based on two consecutive negative NP/OP PCR tests, clearance by a healthcare professional, or resolution of symptoms. Mobile phlebotomists in the prospective study collected whole blood, serum and a nasopharyngeal or oropharyngeal swab from every participant. Participants in the prospective study had the option to provide additional blood draws and questionnaires over an approximately two-month period. Blood samples from the prospective study were shipped frozen or at room temperature prior to DNA extraction.

This sample was included in a study of blood T cell repertoires in COVID-19 (dated by TCRdb to the early 2020s). Some background on the complete study: Samples from collaborators originated in the United States, Italy and Spain and spanned both the acute and convalescent phases of COVID-19. The prospective study material was composed of cDNA or gDNA derived from T cells, B-cell-depleted T cells, or PBMCs. Deeply sampled blood TCRbeta repertoires from subjects exposed to, actively infected with, or recovered from COVID-19 were included in the dataset. A freely available public database, intended as a resource for researchers studying the immune response to SARS-CoV-2, is where the repertoires were released. The samples were drawn from the first 160 participants of the ongoing ImmuneRACE study and from more than 1,000 subjects provided by 6 global collaborators. Nearly every sample came with metadata listing a de-identified subject ID, COVID-19 status, age in years and sex. HLA class I and class II types, where available, came from metadata supplied by the sample provider rather than from assay-based typing.

The CDR3 spans 14 residues, from the cysteine through the phenylalanine. Only CDR3 DNA is held: 42 bases, read in frame from base 1. CDR1 and CDR2, looked up from the germline V gene, are MNHEY and SVGAGI. V drops 8 bases and J drops 0 bases, leaving 10 bases in between. What the study reported, not specific to this receptor: How much clinical and demographic metadata was included differed by source and by participant, and the metadata was provided uncurated.

This sequence originates from a young man who had recovered from COVID-19. Recombination joined TRBV6-5 with TRBJ2-2, with no D gene named confidently. The sample comprised PBMCs or T cells enriched from blood (not recorded which). The DNA is as follows: TGTGCCAGCTCTAGAAGATCGAACACCGGGGAGCTGTTTTTT. Protein translation: CASSRRSNTGELFF.